Each of the 21 T cell receptor beta chains below was sequenced from the same sample in a study of blood T cell repertoires in COVID-19. Sequencing used immunoSEQ multiplex PCR; TCRdb keeps in-frame clones, though not all of them. Of around 180,000 clones listed, around 67% are singletons. Material for sequencing was peripheral blood. These receptors came from an elderly woman with acute or convalescent COVID-19.

This clone has ten or more counts. The V and J genes are TRBV4-2 and TRBJ2-1; D is unclear. The CDR3 extends over 15 amino acids. Germline V gene sequence: CDR1 LGHNA, CDR2 YNFKEQ. The V and J ends lost 0 bases and 3 bases respectively, with 9 bases between them. As DNA, the CDR3 is TGTGCCAGCAGCCAAGATCTGGCAGACTACAATGAGCAGTTCTTC. Residues: CASSQDLADYNEQFF.

This clone has just one count. The chain uses TRBV2 and TRBJ1-5, with TRBD1 identical over 8 bases. Germline CDR1 SNHLY, CDR2 FYNNEI. Trimming took 8 bases from V and 6 from J; bases not matched to a gene: 6. The CDR3 consists of 13 residues. The CDR3 region has the DNA TGTGCCAGCGGGGGACAGGCCCTTCAGCCCCAGCATTTT. Its protein is CASGGQALQPQHF.

This clone occurred a few times. V gene TRBV10-2 combines with J gene TRBJ2-3; D possibly corresponds to TRBD2 (5 bases). Germline V gives CDR1 WSHSY, CDR2 SAAADI. CDR3 length: 15 residues. Trimming left V 3 bases short and J 3 bases short, with 13 bases between. The CDR3 here is CASSDSAARTDTQYF. The CDR3 DNA follows: TGCGCCAGCAGTGATTCAGCGGCTAGAACAGATACGCAGTATTTT.

This clone showed up just once. The CDR3, as DNA: TGTGCCACCAGTGTTACGCCTCAGGGGGCGAACACAGATACGCAGTATTTT. This gives the protein CATSVTPQGANTDTQYF. V gene TRBV24-1 combines with J gene TRBJ2-3; 8 nucleotides agree with TRBD1. Unmatched junction bases numbered 11, after V lost 5 bases and J lost 2 bases. The CDR3 is made up of 17 amino acids. Germline-derived CDR1 and CDR2 are KGHDR and SFDVKD.

The chain employs TRBV4-2 and TRBJ2-4; TRBD2 matches 11 bases. The length of the CDR3 is 15 residues. In germline, CDR1 is LGHNA, CDR2 YNFKEQ. V shed 0 bases, J shed 9 bases, and the junction held 4 bases outside the gene matches. CDR3 nucleotides: TGTGCCAGCAGCCAAGACCGACTAGCGGGAATCATTCAGTACTTC. It encodes CASSQDRLAGIIQYF.

This clone was recorded only once. The V gene is TRBV19, the J gene TRBJ1-2, with D uncertain. V gave up 11 bases and J gave up 6 bases, with 10 bases separating them. This CDR3 comprises 10 residues. From germline, CDR1 is LNHDA and CDR2 SQIVND (reference sequence). This chain's CDR3 is CALSPHGYTF. The CDR3 coding sequence is TGTGCCCTCTCCCCCCATGGCTACACCTTC.

V is TRBV5-4 and J is TRBJ2-1, with 8 bases aligning to TRBD1. This CDR3 contains 15 residues. CDR1 is SGHNT, CDR2 YYREEE, per germline (reference sequence). J gave up 3 bases and V 3 bases, and 5 bases lay outside the gene matches. Written as DNA, the CDR3 is TGTGCCAGCAGCTCCCCGGGACAGGACTACAATGAGCAGTTCTTC. Its protein is CASSSPGQDYNEQFF.

This sequence joins TRBV2 and TRBJ1-5, with 7 bases aligning to TRBD1. Germline trimming cut 3 bases from V and 4 bases from J; bases unmatched to any gene: 3. From germline, CDR1 is SNHLY and CDR2 FYNNEI. The CDR3 runs 14 residues. The chain's CDR3 is CASSEGQPNQPQHF. In nucleotides, the CDR3 is TGTGCCAGCAGTGAGGGACAGCCGAATCAGCCCCAGCATTTT.

This clone was seen more than once but under ten times. The CDR3 sequence is CASSLGLRSIFEKLFF. The DNA of the CDR3 is TGTGCCAGCAGCTTGGGACTTCGGAGTATCTTTGAAAAACTGTTTTTT. The rearrangement joins TRBV5-5 to TRBJ1-4; D remains unclear. This CDR3 contains 16 residues. Trimming shortened V by 0 bases and J by 7 bases, and 16 bases separated the two germline ends. Germline loops: CDR1 SGHKS, CDR2 YYEKEE (reference sequence).

This clone was detected a few times. The chain links TRBV7-8 to TRBJ1-5; TRBD1 is a possible D gene (6 bases). V was pared by 8 bases and J by 1 base, with 9 bases between. This CDR3 has 13 residues. Looked up from germline, CDR1 is SGHVS and CDR2 is FQNEAQ. DNA of the CDR3: TGTGCCAGCCGGGACATGAGCAATCAGCCCCAGCATTTT. Protein product: CASRDMSNQPQHF.

This clone has more than one count but fewer than ten. The rearrangement uses TRBV7-2 and TRBJ1-2, with TRBD1 matching 8 bases. Germline trimming cut 1 base from V and 2 bases from J; bases unmatched to any gene: 0. CDR3 size: 14 residues. Per germline, CDR1 SGHTA and CDR2 FQGNSA. CDR3 sequence reads: CASSLGQGNYGYTF. CDR3 sequence (DNA): TGTGCCAGCAGCTTAGGACAGGGGAACTATGGCTACACCTTC.

The J gene is TRBJ2-3, the V gene TRBV28; perhaps TRBD2 as D (6 bases). This CDR3 has 13 amino acids. With 8 bases removed from V and 6 bases from J, the gap between germline ends came to 15 bases. The V gene's germline CDR1 is MDHEN and CDR2 SYDVKM. CDR3 nucleotides: TGTGCCAGCGGGGACTCCCGGTCGGATACGCAGTATTTT. Encoded protein: CASGDSRSDTQYF.

The chain joins TRBV2 to TRBJ2-7; D may be TRBD2 (6 bases). This CDR3 region has 12 residues. The V and J ends lost 7 bases and 3 bases respectively, with 10 bases between them. Germline loops: CDR1 SNHLY, CDR2 FYNNEI. CDR3: CASTSAGYEQYF. The CDR3 DNA sequence: TGTGCCAGCACTAGCGCGGGCTACGAGCAGTACTTC. Combining the CDR3 with reference TRBV2 and TRBJ2-7 gives the whole variable domain EPEVTQTPSHQVTQMGQEVILRCVPISNHLYFYWYRQILGQKVEFLVSFYNNEISEKSEIFDDQFSVERPDGSNFTLKIRSTKLEDSAMYFCASTSAGYEQYFGPGTRLTVT.

V is TRBV29-1 and J is TRBJ2-5; tentatively, D is TRBD1 (5 bases). Trimming pared 1 base from V and 2 bases from J, leaving 11 bases between. This CDR3 is built from 14 residues. The germline V gene encodes CDR1 SQVTM and CDR2 ANQGSEA. The CDR3 DNA follows: TGCAGCGTTGAAGTCCAGGGTCGACAAGAGACCCAGTACTTC. Translation gives CSVEVQGRQETQYF. Full variable domain (remainder filled in from reference TRBV29-1 and TRBJ2-5): SAVISQKPSRDICQRGTSLTIQCQVDSQVTMMFWYRQQPGQSLTLIATANQGSEATYESGFVIDKFPISRPNLTFSTLTVSNMSPEDSSIYLCSVEVQGRQETQYFGPGTRLLVL.

The V call is TRBV29-1, the J call TRBJ2-7; D is possibly TRBD2 (5 bases). The length of the CDR3 is 12 residues. The germline gives CDR1 SQVTM, CDR2 ANQGSEA. Trimming removed 7 bases from V and 9 bases from J, with 19 bases in between. The CDR3 nucleotides are TGCAGCGGGGCGGGCTCAGGCGGAGGGCAGTACTTC. It codes for CSGAGSGGGQYF.

This clone is a singleton in its sample. The chain couples TRBV6-5 to TRBJ2-1, with D possibly matching TRBD2 (6 bases). Germline CDR1 reads MNHEY; CDR2 reads SVGAGI. Trimming took 8 bases from V and 10 from J, leaving 12 bases between them. The CDR3 covers 11 residues. DNA of the CDR3: TGTGCCAGCGAGGGACTTCGGGAGCAGTTCTTC. Amino acid sequence: CASEGLREQFF.

CDR3 sequence: CASSKGSRREKLFF. CDR3 DNA sequence: TGTGCCAGCAGCAAGGGGAGCCGGCGGGAAAAACTGTTTTTT. The rearrangement links TRBV21-1 to TRBJ1-4. TRBV21-1 is assigned pseudogene status. This CDR3 has 14 residues.

The CDR3 coding sequence is TGTGCCAGCAGCCCAAATCCGGGACTAGCGGGGTATAGCTCCTACAATGAGCAGTTCTTC. It encodes CASSPNPGLAGYSSYNEQFF. V and J are TRBV9 and TRBJ2-1, with 13 bases fitting TRBD2. The CDR3 loop spans 20 amino acids. J was trimmed by 0 bases and V by 4 bases; bases with no gene match: 13. Germline CDR1 is SGDLS and CDR2 is YYNGEE.

V usage is TRBV28 and J usage is TRBJ1-1; D remains unclear. Germline values: CDR1 MDHEN, CDR2 SYDVKM. Trimming cost V 6 bases and J 7 bases, with 9 bases left between them. The CDR3 has 11 amino acids. CDR3 protein: CASRVRGEAFF. The DNA for the CDR3 is TGTGCCAGCAGGGTACGGGGTGAAGCTTTCTTT. Drawing the rest from reference TRBV28 and TRBJ1-1, the complete variable domain is DVKVTQSSRYLVKRTGEKVFLECVQDMDHENMFWYRQDPGLGLRLIYFSYDVKMKEKGDIPEGYSVSREKKERFSLILESASTNQTSMYLCASRVRGEAFFGQGTRLTVV.

The table lists this clone with a few counts. The chain recombines TRBV10-3 with TRBJ1-3, with 7 bases identical to TRBD1. The CDR3 runs to 15 residues. V lost 7 bases and J lost 4; bases outside the gene matches: 10. Per the germline V gene, CDR1 is ENHRY and CDR2 is SYGVKD. CDR3 in amino acids: CAITETQGRGNTIYF. CDR3 DNA: TGTGCCATCACCGAAACACAGGGGAGAGGAAACACCATATATTTT.

This clone has only a few counts. V and J are TRBV6-5 and TRBJ2-7; 9 nucleotides agree with TRBD2. Germline-derived CDR1 and CDR2 are MNHEY and SVGAGI. Trimming at V came to 6 bases and at J to 6 bases, leaving 6 bases not matched to a gene. The CDR3 runs 13 residues. In nucleotides, the CDR3 is TGTGCCAGCAGCTATAGCGGGAGCTTCGAGCAGTACTTC. This codes for CASSYSGSFEQYF.